One sample yielded the 18 T cell receptor beta chains listed below, sequenced in a study of blood T cell repertoires in COVID-19. The protocol was immunoSEQ multiplex PCR, while the TCRdb copy is restricted to in-frame clones and leaves out a portion. The table includes 250,000 to 300,000 clones, around nine tenths detected once. The sample consisted of peripheral blood. The receptor source for this set is a woman aged 55-69 years with COVID-19, enrolled during active disease.

V and J are TRBV7-8 and TRBJ1-2; no clear D. The ends were cut back, 1 base at V and 6 bases at J, with 6 bases in the middle. The CDR3 is 12 amino acids. CDR1 SGHVS and CDR2 FQNEAQ come from the germline V gene. The CDR3 reads CASSLVRDGYTF. DNA for the CDR3: TGTGCCAGCAGCTTAGTGAGAGATGGCTACACCTTC.

This sequence joins TRBV30 and TRBJ2-5, with D perhaps TRBD2 (5 bases). The CDR3 runs to 13 residues. The germline CDR1 and CDR2 sequences are GTSNPN and SVGIG (reference sequence). The V and J ends lost 2 bases and 5 bases respectively, with 12 bases between them. The CDR3: CAWSPRSGETQYF. In DNA, the CDR3 is TGTGCCTGGAGTCCCCGGTCGGGGGAGACCCAGTACTTC.

This chain connects TRBV24-1 to TRBJ1-1, with 7 bases fitting TRBD1. Looked up from germline, CDR1 is KGHDR and CDR2 is SFDVKD. The CDR3 has 13 amino acids. V was pared by 9 bases and J by 10 bases, with 13 bases of the junction left unmatched. CDR3 amino acids: CATSDRTGVGAFF. The CDR3 DNA sequence: TGTGCCACCTCCGACAGAACAGGGGTTGGAGCTTTCTTT.

The rearrangement links TRBV19 to TRBJ2-3, with 9 nucleotides matching TRBD2. The trim removed 5 bases at V and 4 bases at J, leaving 19 bases unmatched. The germline CDR1 and CDR2 sequences are LNHDA and SQIVND (reference sequence). The CDR3 is 19 amino acids. Written as DNA, the CDR3 is TGTGCCAGTAGTTCCTTAGCGGGGGATCTTCTGGGTTCGTCAGATACGCAGTATTTT. Translating gives CASSSLAGDLLGSSDTQYF.

The chain employs TRBV29-1 and TRBJ2-6; a possible D gene is TRBD1 (5 bases). CDR1 is SQVTM and CDR2 is ANQGSEA in the germline V gene. CDR3 length equals 16 residues. Trimming shortened V by 8 bases and J by 2 bases, and 19 bases separated the two germline ends. The CDR3 loop is CSTQGEPGTGANVLTF. CDR3 in DNA: TGCAGCACACAAGGGGAACCCGGAACTGGGGCCAACGTCCTGACTTTC.

The genes are TRBV7-2 and TRBJ2-5; TRBD2 might be the D (6 bases). The CDR3 length is 15 residues. Germline CDR1 SGHTA, CDR2 FQGNSA. Trimming shortened V by 5 bases and J by 5 bases, and 18 bases separated the two germline ends. In DNA, the CDR3 is TGTGCCAGCAGCCTGGGACTCCCCTTAACTGAGACCCAGTACTTC. This translates into CASSLGLPLTETQYF.

The chain uses TRBV11-2 and TRBJ2-2; D possibly corresponds to TRBD2 (5 bases). Per germline, CDR1 SGHAT and CDR2 FQNNGV. Trimming shortened V by 2 bases and J by 2 bases, and 9 bases separated the two germline ends. This CDR3 has 15 residues. CDR3 sequence (DNA): TGTGCCAGCAGCTTAACGGGAACTAACACCGGGGAGCTGTTTTTT. It specifies CASSLTGTNTGELFF.

The CDR3 sequence: CASSLQTMNTEAFF. The DNA of the CDR3 is TGTGCCAGCAGCTTACAGACCATGAACACTGAAGCTTTCTTT. The V gene is TRBV5-4, the J gene TRBJ1-1, with D uncertain. Germline CDR1 is SGHNT and CDR2 is YYREEE (reference sequence). CDR3 length equals 14 residues. Deletions cut 2 bases from V and 0 bases from J, with 8 bases between.

This clone came up once. V usage is TRBV3-1 (or the pseudogene TRBV3-2) and J usage is TRBJ2-1; TRBD2 matches at 10 bases. The germline V gene has CDR1 LGHDT and CDR2 YNNKEL (reference sequence). The CDR3 has 16 amino acids. After removal of 4 bases from V and 4 bases from J, the junction contained 7 bases not matched to a gene. The CDR3: CASSPRRAGGYNEQFF. The CDR3 nucleotides are TGTGCCAGCAGCCCCCGGAGAGCGGGGGGGTACAATGAGCAGTTCTTC.

This clone was counted between two and nine times. The chain combines TRBV25-1 with TRBJ2-7, with a possible D match to TRBD1 (5 bases). V was shortened by 2 bases and J by 2 bases, with 16 bases between the two germline ends. The CDR3 covers 16 residues. Looked up from germline, CDR1 is MGHDK and CDR2 is SYGVNS. In DNA, the CDR3 is TGTGCCAGCAGTGAAATAAGGGGTGGGATTGCCTACGAGCAGTACTTC. Protein product: CASSEIRGGIAYEQYF.

This sequence joins TRBV5-1 and TRBJ2-4; 9 bases are a match to TRBD1. Germline assignment: CDR1 SGHRS and CDR2 YFSETQ. V lost 4 bases to trimming and J lost 7 bases; unmatched junction nucleotides: 6. The CDR3 is 14 residues long. The chain's CDR3 is CASSVTGGGNIQYF. CDR3 nucleotide sequence: TGCGCCAGCAGCGTGACAGGGGGAGGTAACATTCAGTACTTC. The full variable domain, with the rest looked up from reference TRBV5-1 and TRBJ2-4, is KAGVTQTPRYLIKTRGQQVTLSCSPISGHRSVSWYQQTPGQGLQFLFEYFSETQRNKGNFPGRFSGRQFSNSRSEMNVSTLELGDSALYLCASSVTGGGNIQYFGAGTRLSVL.

The V call is TRBV9, the J call TRBJ2-2, with 15 nucleotides matching TRBD2. The CDR3 loop spans 17 amino acids. Unmatched junction bases numbered 4, after V lost 3 bases and J lost 4 bases. CDR1 SGDLS and CDR2 YYNGEE come from the germline V gene. The CDR3 loop is CASSAGLAGGSTGELFF. DNA for the CDR3: TGTGCCAGCAGCGCGGGACTAGCGGGAGGCAGCACCGGGGAGCTGTTTTTT. The full variable domain, in which reference TRBV9 and TRBJ2-2 provide the parts outside the CDR3, is DSGVTQTPKHLITATGQRVTLRCSPRSGDLSVYWYQQSLDQGLQFLIQYYNGEERAKGNILERFSAQQFPDLHSELNLSSLELGDSALYFCASSAGLAGGSTGELFFGEGSRLTVL.

This clone appeared once. The V gene is TRBV19, the J gene TRBJ2-2; 10 bases align to TRBD2. V shed 8 bases and J 5 bases; nucleotides not matched to a gene: 8. CDR1 and CDR2 from the germline V gene are LNHDA and SQIVND (reference sequence). This CDR3 contains 15 residues. CDR3 bases: TGTGCCAGTGGGTGGACTAGCGGTTCTACCGGGGAGCTGTTTTTT. This encodes CASGWTSGSTGELFF.

The rearrangement joins TRBV30 to TRBJ2-7; 12 positions agree with TRBD2. Per the germline V gene, CDR1 is GTSNPN and CDR2 is SVGIG (reference sequence). The V gene end was trimmed by 3 bases and the J gene end by 6 bases; junction bases not matched to a gene: 9. The CDR3 is 15 amino acids. CDR3 loop: CAWRARGLAGLEQYF. The CDR3 coding sequence is TGTGCCTGGAGGGCCCGGGGACTAGCGGGTCTCGAGCAGTACTTC.

The table lists this clone with a few counts. V and J are TRBV7-6 and TRBJ1-4; 7 nucleotides agree with TRBD1. V was pared by 1 base and J by 0 bases, with 2 bases of the junction left unmatched. This CDR3 region has 16 residues. Germline values: CDR1 SGHVS, CDR2 FNYEAQ. Here the CDR3 reads CASSLVGTATNEKLFF. The CDR3 DNA follows: TGTGCCAGCAGCTTAGTGGGGACAGCAACTAATGAAAAACTGTTTTTT.

V is TRBV19 and J is TRBJ2-1; 8 bases line up with TRBD2. Germline V gene data show CDR1 as LNHDA and CDR2 as SQIVND (reference sequence). With 4 bases clipped from V and 8 bases from J, the junction kept 22 bases outside the gene matches. The CDR3 is 19 amino acids. CDR3: CASSKPVTASGSALHEQFF. As DNA, the CDR3 is TGTGCCAGTAGTAAACCGGTGACTGCGAGCGGGAGTGCCCTCCATGAGCAGTTCTTC.

As to this clone: The same CDR3 is also encoded by other DNA sequences in this sample. The gene calls are TRBV14 and TRBJ2-7, with 12 bases matching TRBD2. In germline, CDR1 is SGHDN, CDR2 FVKESK. J was trimmed by 4 bases and V by 4 bases; bases with no gene match: 5. The CDR3 is 15 amino acids. The CDR3 reads CASSPLLAGGYEQYF. CDR3 bases: TGTGCCAGCAGCCCACTACTAGCGGGAGGATACGAGCAGTACTTC.

V is TRBV5-1 and J is TRBJ2-7; 7 positions match TRBD1. Germline lookup yields CDR1 SGHRS and CDR2 YFSETQ. The CDR3 length is 14 residues. V trimming: 0 bases; J trimming: 2 bases; junction bases outside the gene matches: 2. CDR3 sequence reads: CASSLGDRPYEQYF. The CDR3 DNA sequence: TGCGCCAGCAGCTTGGGGGACAGACCCTACGAGCAGTACTTC.